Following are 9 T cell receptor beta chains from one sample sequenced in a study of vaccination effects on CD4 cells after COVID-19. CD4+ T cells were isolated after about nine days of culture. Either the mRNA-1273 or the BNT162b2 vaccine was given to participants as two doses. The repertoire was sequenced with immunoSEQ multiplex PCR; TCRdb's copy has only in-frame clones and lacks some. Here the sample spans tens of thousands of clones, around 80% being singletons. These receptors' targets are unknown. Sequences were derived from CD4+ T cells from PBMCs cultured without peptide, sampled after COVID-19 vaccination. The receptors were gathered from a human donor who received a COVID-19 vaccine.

Here the CDR3 DNA reads TGTGCCAGCAGCCCAGGGATCGTTCCCTCTGGGGCCAACGTCCTGACTTTC. The encoded protein is CASSPGIVPSGANVLTF. The rearrangement uses TRBV7-2 and TRBJ2-6, with a weak D call TRBD1 (5 bases). This CDR3 comprises 17 residues. The V end was cut by 5 bases, the J end by 0 bases, with 14 bases between. The V gene's germline CDR1 is SGHTA and CDR2 FQGNSA.

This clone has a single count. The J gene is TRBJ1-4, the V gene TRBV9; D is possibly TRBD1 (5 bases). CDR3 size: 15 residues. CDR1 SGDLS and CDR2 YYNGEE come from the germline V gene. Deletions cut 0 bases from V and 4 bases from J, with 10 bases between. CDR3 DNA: TGTGCCAGCAGCGTAGCTGCGGGGGGTAATGAAAAACTGTTTTTT. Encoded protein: CASSVAAGGNEKLFF.

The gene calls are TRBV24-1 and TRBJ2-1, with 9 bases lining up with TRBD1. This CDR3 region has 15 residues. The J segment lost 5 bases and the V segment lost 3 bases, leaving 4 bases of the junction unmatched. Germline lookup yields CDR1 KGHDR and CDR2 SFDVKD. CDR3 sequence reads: CATSDPRTGDNEQFF. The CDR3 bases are TGTGCCACCAGTGATCCCCGGACAGGGGACAATGAGCAGTTCTTC.

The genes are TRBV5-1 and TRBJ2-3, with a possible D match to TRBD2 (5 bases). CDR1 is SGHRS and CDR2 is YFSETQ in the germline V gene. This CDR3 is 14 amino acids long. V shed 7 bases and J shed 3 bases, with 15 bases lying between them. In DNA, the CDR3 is TGCGCCAGCGCTCGGTTAGGGAGTACAGATACGCAGTATTTT. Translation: CASARLGSTDTQYF.

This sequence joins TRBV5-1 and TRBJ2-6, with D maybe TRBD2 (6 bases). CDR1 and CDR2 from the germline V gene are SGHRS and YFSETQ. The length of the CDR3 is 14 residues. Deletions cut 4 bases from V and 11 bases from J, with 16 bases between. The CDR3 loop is CASSQRGTPDVLTF. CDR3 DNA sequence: TGCGCCAGCAGCCAGCGCGGGACCCCCGACGTCCTGACTTTC.

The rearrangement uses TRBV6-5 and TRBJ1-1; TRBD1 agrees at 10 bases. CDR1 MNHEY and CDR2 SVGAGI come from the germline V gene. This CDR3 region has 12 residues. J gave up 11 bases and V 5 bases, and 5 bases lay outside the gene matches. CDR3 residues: CASSQRQGAAFF. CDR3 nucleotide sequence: TGTGCCAGCAGTCAACGACAGGGGGCGGCTTTCTTT.

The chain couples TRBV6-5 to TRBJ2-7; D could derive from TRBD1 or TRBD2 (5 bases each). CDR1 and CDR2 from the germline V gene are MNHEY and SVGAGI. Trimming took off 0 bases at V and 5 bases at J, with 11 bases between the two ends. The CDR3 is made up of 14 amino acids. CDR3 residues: CASSYSGRGDEQYV. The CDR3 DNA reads TGTGCCAGCAGTTACTCGGGTAGGGGAGACGAGCAGTACGTC.

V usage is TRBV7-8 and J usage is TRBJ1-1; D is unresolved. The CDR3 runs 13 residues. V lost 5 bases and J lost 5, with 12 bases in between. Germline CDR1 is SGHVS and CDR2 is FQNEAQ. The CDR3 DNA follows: TGTGCCAGCAGCCCGGGAATGGGGACTGAAGCTTTCTTT. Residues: CASSPGMGTEAFF.

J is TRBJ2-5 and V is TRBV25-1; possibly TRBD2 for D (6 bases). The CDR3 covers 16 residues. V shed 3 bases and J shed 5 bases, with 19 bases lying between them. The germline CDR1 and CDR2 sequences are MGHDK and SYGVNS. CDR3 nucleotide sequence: TGTGCCAGCAGTGAGGGACTCGGAGCCTGGGGGGAGACCCAGTACTTC. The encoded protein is CASSEGLGAWGETQYF.